The 8 T cell receptor beta chains reported below all come from one sample, sequenced in a study of blood T cell repertoires in COVID-19. Produced via immunoSEQ multiplex PCR; TCRdb's table is partial and in-frame only. Of approximately 470,000 clones listed, about 90% are singletons. The sample comprised PBMCs or T cells enriched from blood (not recorded which). The receptor source for this set is a woman aged 18 to 35 who had recovered from COVID-19.

The chain employs TRBV24-1 and TRBJ1-2; TRBD1 matches at 8 bases. The V gene end was trimmed by 3 bases and the J gene end by 4 bases; junction bases not matched to a gene: 6. The CDR3 runs 15 residues. The germline gives CDR1 KGHDR, CDR2 SFDVKD. The CDR3 nucleotides read TGTGCCACCAGTGATCCCGGACAGGGAAGCTATGGCTACACCTTC. It codes for CATSDPGQGSYGYTF.

This chain uses TRBV9 with TRBJ1-5; D gene unclear. The CDR3 is 17 amino acids. V gave up 2 bases and J gave up 3 bases, with 18 bases separating them. From germline, CDR1 is SGDLS and CDR2 YYNGEE. CDR3 amino acids: CASSVIPGGGLNQPQHF. For the CDR3, the DNA is TGTGCCAGCAGCGTTATTCCGGGAGGAGGCCTCAATCAGCCCCAGCATTTT.

J is TRBJ1-6 and V is TRBV28, with D perhaps TRBD1 (6 bases). The CDR3 consists of 14 residues. The germline V gene encodes CDR1 MDHEN and CDR2 SYDVKM. V lost 6 bases, J lost 5 bases, and 11 bases lay in between. The CDR3 here is CASSRQVDNSPLHF. CDR3 sequence (DNA): TGTGCCAGCAGCCGACAGGTCGATAATTCACCCCTCCACTTT.

The J gene is TRBJ1-1, the V gene TRBV27; 9 bases line up with TRBD1. V lost 5 bases to trimming and J lost 5 bases; unmatched junction nucleotides: 9. The CDR3 runs to 15 residues. CDR1 MNHEY and CDR2 SMNVEV come from the germline V gene (reference sequence). CDR3 DNA: TGTGCCAGCAGTACCCGGGCCGGGACAGGGACTGAAGCTTTCTTT. Translating it yields CASSTRAGTGTEAFF.

In DNA form, the CDR3 reads TGTGCCAGCAGCCGCCTTCCCAGTTATTACTCCTACGAGCAGTACTTC. It codes for CASSRLPSYYSYEQYF. The chain couples TRBV3-1 (or the pseudogene TRBV3-2) to TRBJ2-7; no definite D call. V lost 4 bases and J 0 bases, leaving 16 bases between the germline ends. From germline, CDR1 is LGHDT and CDR2 YNNKEL (reference sequence). This CDR3 is 16 amino acids long.

This chain connects TRBV7-3 to TRBJ1-5; no clear D. The CDR3 covers 20 residues. Germline V gene lookup returns CDR1 SGHTA and CDR2 FQGTGA. Trimming took off 7 bases at V and 1 base at J, with 29 bases between the two ends. CDR3 nucleotide sequence: TGTGCCAGCACCGTATCTTACCGATGGGGAGGTGTGGGGAGCAATCAGCCCCAGCATTTT. It yields the protein CASTVSYRWGGVGSNQPQHF.

The chain couples TRBV30 to TRBJ1-6, with D tentatively TRBD1 (5 bases). Trimming stripped 3 bases from V and 12 bases from J, with 15 bases between. The germline gives CDR1 GTSNPN, CDR2 SVGIG (reference sequence). The length of the CDR3 is 13 residues. This CDR3 reads CAWRGAELGPLHF. CDR3 DNA: TGTGCCTGGAGAGGGGCAGAGCTTGGACCCCTCCACTTT.

The chain couples TRBV10-1 to TRBJ1-1, with 8 bases that match TRBD1. Germline V gives CDR1 WNHNN, CDR2 SYGVQD (reference sequence). This CDR3 spans 13 amino acids. V dropped 10 bases and J dropped 3; count of bases not matched to a gene: 7. This CDR3 reads CATPDRGDTEAFF. The CDR3 region has the DNA TGCGCCACACCTGACAGGGGCGACACTGAAGCTTTCTTT.